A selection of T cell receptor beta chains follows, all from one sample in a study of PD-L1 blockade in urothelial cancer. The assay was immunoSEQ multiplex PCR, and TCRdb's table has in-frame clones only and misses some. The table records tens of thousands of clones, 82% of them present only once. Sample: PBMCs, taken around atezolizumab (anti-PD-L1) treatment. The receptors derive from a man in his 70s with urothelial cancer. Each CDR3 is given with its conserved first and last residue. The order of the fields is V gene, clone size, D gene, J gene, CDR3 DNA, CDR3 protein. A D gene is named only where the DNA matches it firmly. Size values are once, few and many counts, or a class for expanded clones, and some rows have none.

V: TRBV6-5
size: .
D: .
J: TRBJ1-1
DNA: TGTGCCAGCAGTACCTTGCAGGCGAGGAACACTGAAGCTTTCTTT
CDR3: CASSTLQARNTEAFF

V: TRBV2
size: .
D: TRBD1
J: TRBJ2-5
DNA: TGTGCCAGCCTAGATACTATCCAGGGGGCTGAGACCCAGTACTTC
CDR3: CASLDTIQGAETQYF

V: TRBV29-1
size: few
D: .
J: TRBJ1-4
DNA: TGCAGCGTTATGTTCGGAGCAAAAGAAAAACTGTTTTTT
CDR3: CSVMFGAKEKLFF

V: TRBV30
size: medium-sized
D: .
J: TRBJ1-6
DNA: TGTGCCTGGAGTACCCCTCCCCAGGCAGTGGCCCTCCACTTT
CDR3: CAWSTPPQAVALHF

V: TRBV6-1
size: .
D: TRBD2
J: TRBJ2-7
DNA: TGTGCCAGCAGCTATACTAGCGGGGGATACGAGCAGTACTTC
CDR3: CASSYTSGGYEQYF

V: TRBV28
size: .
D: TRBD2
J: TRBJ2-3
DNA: TGTGCCAGCAGTTTCCAAACCGCATTACTAGCGGGGGCAGAAGATACGCAGTATTTT
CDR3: CASSFQTALLAGAEDTQYF

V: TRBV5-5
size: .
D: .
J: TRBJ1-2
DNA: TGTGCCAGCAGCTGGGACACTTCTCGGGGCTACACCTTC
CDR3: CASSWDTSRGYTF

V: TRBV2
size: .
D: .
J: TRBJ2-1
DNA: TGTGCCAGCGGGTACAGGGCTGACGAGCAGTTCTTC
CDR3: CASGYRADEQFF

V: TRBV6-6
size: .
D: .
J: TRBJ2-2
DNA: TGTGCCAGCAGGTTGACGGGGACCGGGGAGCTGTTTTTT
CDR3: CASRLTGTGELFF

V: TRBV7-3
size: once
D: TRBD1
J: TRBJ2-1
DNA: TGTGCCAGCAGCTTAAGGGACAGCCCCTACGATGAGCAGTTCTTC
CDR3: CASSLRDSPYDEQFF

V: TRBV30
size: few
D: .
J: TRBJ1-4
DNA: TGTGCCTGGAGTGCAGGGGTAGCAAGAGAAAAACTGTTTTTT
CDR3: CAWSAGVAREKLFF

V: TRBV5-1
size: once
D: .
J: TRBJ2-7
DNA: TGCGCCAGCAGCCCGGCAGGAATCGTCTACGAGCAGTACTTC
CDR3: CASSPAGIVYEQYF

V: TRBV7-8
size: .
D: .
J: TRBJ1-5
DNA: TGTGCCAGCAGCTTACAGGGGAATCAGCCCCAGCATTTT
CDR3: CASSLQGNQPQHF

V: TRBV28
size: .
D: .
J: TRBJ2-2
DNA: TGTGCCAGCAGCTCGACAGTGAACACCGGGGAGCTGTTTTTT
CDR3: CASSSTVNTGELFF

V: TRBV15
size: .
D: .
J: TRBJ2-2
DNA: TGTGCCACGAGGCTGAGCGGGACAGGTTTAGGGGAGCTGTTTTTT
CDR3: CATRLSGTGLGELFF

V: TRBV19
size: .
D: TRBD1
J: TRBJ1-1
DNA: TGTGCCAGTAGTACCCCGGGACAGGCCCCTGAAGCTTTCTTT
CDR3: CASSTPGQAPEAFF

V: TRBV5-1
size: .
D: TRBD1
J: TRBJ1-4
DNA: TGCGCCAGCAGCCTGGGACAGGGCTACAATGAAAAACTGTTTTTT
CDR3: CASSLGQGYNEKLFF

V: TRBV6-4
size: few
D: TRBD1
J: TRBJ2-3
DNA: TGTGCCAGCAGTGATCGGGGACAGGGGGCGACAGATACGCAGTATTTT
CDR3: CASSDRGQGATDTQYF

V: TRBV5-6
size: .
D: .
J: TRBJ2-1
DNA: TGTGCCAGCAGCTTGGAACGGTTTTTTTCCTACAATGAGCAGTTCTTC
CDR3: CASSLERFFSYNEQFF

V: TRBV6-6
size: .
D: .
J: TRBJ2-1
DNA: TGTGCCAGCAGTTACCCTCTACTAGGAAGTGACAATGAGCAGTTCTTC
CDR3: CASSYPLLGSDNEQFF

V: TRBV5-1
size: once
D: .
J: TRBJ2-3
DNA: TGCGCCAGCAGCCTGAGACGGGACTCAGGCGATACGCAGTATTTT
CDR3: CASSLRRDSGDTQYF

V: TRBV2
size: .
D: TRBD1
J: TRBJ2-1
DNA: TGTGCCAGCAAGGGGGCGCAGGGCTATGAGCAGTTCTTC
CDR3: CASKGAQGYEQFF

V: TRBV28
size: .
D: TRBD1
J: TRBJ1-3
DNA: TGTGCCAGCAGCCCCTCAGGGACAGCAATCGGAAACACCATATATTTT
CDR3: CASSPSGTAIGNTIYF

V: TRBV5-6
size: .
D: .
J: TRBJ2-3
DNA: TGTGCCAGCAGCCGGGGAGGGGGGAGGGCAGATACGCAGTATTTT
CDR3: CASSRGGGRADTQYF

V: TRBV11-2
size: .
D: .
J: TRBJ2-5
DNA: TGTGCCAGCAGCTTGTCGGGGACCCAGTACTTC
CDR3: CASSLSGTQYF

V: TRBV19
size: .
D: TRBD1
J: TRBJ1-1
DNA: TGTGCCAGTAGTATGGGGACAGCTTCGAACACTGAAGCTTTCTTT
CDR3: CASSMGTASNTEAFF

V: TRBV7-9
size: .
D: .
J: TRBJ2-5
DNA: TGTGCCAGCAGCTTAGTCCCAGGGTCCAGAGAGACCCAGTACTTC
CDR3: CASSLVPGSRETQYF

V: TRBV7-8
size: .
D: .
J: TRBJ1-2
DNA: TGTGCCAGCAGCTTATTGTCAGGCAATTTAGTTTCTCGAGGCTACACCTTC
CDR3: CASSLLSGNLVSRGYTF

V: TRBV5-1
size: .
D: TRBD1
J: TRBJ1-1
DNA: TGCGCCAGCAGCTTGGTTCAGGGGGACACTGAAGCTTTCTTT
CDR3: CASSLVQGDTEAFF

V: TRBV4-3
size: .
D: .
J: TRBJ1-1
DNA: TGCGCCAGCAGCCAAATCCGGGGAAACACTGAAGCTTTCTTT
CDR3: CASSQIRGNTEAFF

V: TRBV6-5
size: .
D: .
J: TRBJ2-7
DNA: TGTGCCAGCTTCTCTGGGGAGCAACCCTACGAGCAGTACTTC
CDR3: CASFSGEQPYEQYF